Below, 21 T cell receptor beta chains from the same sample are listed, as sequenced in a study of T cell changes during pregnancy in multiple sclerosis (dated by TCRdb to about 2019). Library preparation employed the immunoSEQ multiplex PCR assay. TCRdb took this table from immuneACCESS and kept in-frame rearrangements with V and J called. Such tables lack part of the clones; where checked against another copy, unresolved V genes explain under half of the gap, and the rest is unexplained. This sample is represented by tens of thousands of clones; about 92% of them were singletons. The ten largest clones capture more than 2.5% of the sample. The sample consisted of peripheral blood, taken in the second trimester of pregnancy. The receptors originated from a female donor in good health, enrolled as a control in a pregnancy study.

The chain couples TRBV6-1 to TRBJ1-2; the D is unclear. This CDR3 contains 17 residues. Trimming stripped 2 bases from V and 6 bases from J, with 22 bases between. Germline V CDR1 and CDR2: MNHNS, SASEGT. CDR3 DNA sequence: TGTGCCAGCAGTGAATTTTTGCCCTACTCCACGAAAGATGGCTACACCTTC. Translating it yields CASSEFLPYSTKDGYTF.

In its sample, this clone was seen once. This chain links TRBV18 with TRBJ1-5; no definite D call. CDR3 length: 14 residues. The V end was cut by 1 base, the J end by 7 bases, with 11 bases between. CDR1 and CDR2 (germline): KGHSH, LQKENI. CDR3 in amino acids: CASSPQSGSQPQHF. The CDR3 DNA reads TGTGCCAGCTCACCACAGTCAGGCTCCCAGCCCCAGCATTTT.

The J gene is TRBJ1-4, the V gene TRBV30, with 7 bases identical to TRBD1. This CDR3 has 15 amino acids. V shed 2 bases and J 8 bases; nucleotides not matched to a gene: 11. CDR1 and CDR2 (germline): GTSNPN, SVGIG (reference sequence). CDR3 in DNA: TGTGCCTGGAGTTGGGGGACAGATATTACCGAAAAACTGTTTTTT. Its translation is CAWSWGTDITEKLFF.

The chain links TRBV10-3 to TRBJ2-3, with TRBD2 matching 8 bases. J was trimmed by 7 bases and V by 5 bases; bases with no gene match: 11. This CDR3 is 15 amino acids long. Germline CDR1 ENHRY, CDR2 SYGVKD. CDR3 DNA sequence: TGTGCCATCAGTCCGGGACTAGGGTCTGGAAATACGCAGTATTTT. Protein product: CAISPGLGSGNTQYF.

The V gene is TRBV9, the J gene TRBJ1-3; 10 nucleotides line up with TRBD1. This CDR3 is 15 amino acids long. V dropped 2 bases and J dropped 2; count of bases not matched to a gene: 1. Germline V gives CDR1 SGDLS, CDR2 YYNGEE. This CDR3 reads CASSVGQGTGNTIYF. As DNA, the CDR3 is TGTGCCAGCAGCGTGGGACAGGGGACTGGAAACACCATATATTTT.

CDR3: CASSYLGAGLYGYTF. CDR3 nucleotide sequence: TGTGCCAGCAGTTATCTGGGGGCAGGGTTATATGGCTACACCTTC. The chain links TRBV6-5 to TRBJ1-2; weak D call: TRBD1 (6 bases). V lost 3 bases and J lost 5, with 16 bases in between. Germline V lookup: CDR1 MNHEY, CDR2 SVGAGI. The length of the CDR3 is 15 residues.

This chain's CDR3 is CARSLTTGARNQPQHF. In DNA form, the CDR3 reads TGTGCCAGAAGCTTGACGACAGGGGCGCGCAATCAGCCCCAGCATTTT. The chain employs TRBV5-3 and TRBJ1-5, with TRBD1 matching 8 bases. TRBV5-3 is known as an ORF, though its function is uncertain. The ends lost 1 base at V and 2 bases at J; junction bases unmatched: 5. This CDR3 has 16 residues.

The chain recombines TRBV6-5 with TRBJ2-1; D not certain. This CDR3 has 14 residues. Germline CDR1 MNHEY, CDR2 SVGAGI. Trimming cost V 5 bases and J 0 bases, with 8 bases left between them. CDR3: CASSPYSSYNEQFF. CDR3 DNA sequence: TGTGCCAGCAGTCCCTATAGCTCCTACAATGAGCAGTTCTTC.

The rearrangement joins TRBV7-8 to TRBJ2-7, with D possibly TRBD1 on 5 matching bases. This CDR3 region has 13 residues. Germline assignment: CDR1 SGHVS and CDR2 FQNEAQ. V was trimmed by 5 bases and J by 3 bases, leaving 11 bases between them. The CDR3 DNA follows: TGTGCCAGCAGCGAGGACACCCTCTACGAGCAGTACTTC. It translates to CASSEDTLYEQYF.

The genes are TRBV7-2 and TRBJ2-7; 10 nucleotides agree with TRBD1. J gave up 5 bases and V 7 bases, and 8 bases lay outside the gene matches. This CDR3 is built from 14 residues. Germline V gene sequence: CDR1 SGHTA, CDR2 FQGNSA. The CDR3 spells CASTGQGGFHEQYF. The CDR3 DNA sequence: TGTGCCAGCACCGGACAGGGGGGATTTCACGAGCAGTACTTC.

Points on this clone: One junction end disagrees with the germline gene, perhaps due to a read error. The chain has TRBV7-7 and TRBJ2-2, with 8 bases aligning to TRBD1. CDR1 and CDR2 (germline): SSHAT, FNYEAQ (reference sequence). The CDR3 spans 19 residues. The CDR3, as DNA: TGTGCTAGCAGCTTAGTGTTCGTTCCCAGGGGGCATAACACCGGGGAGCTGTTTTTT. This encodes CASSLVFVPRGHNTGELFF.

The CDR3 is CASSQHSGGSSGELFF. CDR3 sequence (DNA): TGTGCCAGCAGCCAACATAGCGGGGGGTCGTCCGGGGAGCTGTTTTTT. V is TRBV14 and J is TRBJ2-2; 10 bases map to TRBD2. The germline gives CDR1 SGHDN, CDR2 FVKESK. Trimming removed 2 bases from V and 6 bases from J; junction bases left unmatched: 6. The CDR3 consists of 16 residues.

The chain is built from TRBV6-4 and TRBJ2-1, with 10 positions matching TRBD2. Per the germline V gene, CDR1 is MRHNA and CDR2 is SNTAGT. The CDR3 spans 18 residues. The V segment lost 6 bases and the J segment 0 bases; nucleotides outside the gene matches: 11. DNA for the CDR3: TGTGCCAGCAGCCCCGGGACTAGCGCCTCGAGCTCCTACAATGAGCAGTTCTTC. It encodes CASSPGTSASSSYNEQFF.

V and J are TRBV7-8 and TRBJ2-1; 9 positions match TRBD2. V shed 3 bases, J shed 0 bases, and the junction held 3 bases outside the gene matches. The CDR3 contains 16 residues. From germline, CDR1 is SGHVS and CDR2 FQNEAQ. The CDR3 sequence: CASSFSGSSSYNEQFF. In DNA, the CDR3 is TGTGCCAGCAGCTTTAGCGGGAGTAGCTCCTACAATGAGCAGTTCTTC.

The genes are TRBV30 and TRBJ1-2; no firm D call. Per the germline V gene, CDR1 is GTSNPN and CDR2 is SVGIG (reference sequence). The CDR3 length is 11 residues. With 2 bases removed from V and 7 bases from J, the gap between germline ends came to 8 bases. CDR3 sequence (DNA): TGTGCCTGGAGTCGGGTTACTGGCTACACCTTC. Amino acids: CAWSRVTGYTF.

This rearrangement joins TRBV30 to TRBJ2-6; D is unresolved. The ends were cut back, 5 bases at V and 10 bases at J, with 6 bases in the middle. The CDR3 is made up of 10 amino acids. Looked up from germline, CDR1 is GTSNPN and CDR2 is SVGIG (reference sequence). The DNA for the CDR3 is TGTGCCTGGTTACGGAACGTCCTGACTTTC. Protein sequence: CAWLRNVLTF.

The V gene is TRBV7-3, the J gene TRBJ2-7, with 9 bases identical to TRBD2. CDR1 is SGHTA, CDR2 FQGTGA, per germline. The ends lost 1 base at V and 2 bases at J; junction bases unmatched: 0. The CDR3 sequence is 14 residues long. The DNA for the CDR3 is TGTGCCAGCAGCTTAAGCGGGGGGGCCTACGAGCAGTACTTC. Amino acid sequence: CASSLSGGAYEQYF.

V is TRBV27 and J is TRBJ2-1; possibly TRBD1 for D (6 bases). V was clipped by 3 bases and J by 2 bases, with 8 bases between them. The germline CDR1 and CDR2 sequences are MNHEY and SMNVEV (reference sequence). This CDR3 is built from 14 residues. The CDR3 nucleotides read TGTGCCAGCAGTTTTGGGGGCCCCTACAATGAGCAGTTCTTC. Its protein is CASSFGGPYNEQFF.

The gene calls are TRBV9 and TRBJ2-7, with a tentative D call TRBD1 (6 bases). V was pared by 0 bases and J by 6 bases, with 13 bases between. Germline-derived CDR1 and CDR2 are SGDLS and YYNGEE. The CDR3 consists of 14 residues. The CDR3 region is CASSVGDIRGEQYF. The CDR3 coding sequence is TGTGCCAGCAGCGTAGGGGACATAAGGGGCGAGCAGTACTTC.

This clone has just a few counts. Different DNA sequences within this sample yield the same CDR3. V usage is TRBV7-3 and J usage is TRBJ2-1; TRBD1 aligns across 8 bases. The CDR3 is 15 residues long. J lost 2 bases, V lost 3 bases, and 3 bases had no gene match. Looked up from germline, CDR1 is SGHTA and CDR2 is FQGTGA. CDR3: CASSFDRGPYNEQFF. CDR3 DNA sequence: TGTGCCAGCAGCTTCGACAGGGGCCCCTACAATGAGCAGTTCTTC.

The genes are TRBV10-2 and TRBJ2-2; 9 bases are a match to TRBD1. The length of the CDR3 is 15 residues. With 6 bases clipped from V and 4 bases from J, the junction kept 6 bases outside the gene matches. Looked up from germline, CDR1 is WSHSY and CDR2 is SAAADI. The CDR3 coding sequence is TGCGCCAGCAGGGCTGGGACAGGGAGCACCGGGGAGCTGTTTTTT. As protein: CASRAGTGSTGELFF.